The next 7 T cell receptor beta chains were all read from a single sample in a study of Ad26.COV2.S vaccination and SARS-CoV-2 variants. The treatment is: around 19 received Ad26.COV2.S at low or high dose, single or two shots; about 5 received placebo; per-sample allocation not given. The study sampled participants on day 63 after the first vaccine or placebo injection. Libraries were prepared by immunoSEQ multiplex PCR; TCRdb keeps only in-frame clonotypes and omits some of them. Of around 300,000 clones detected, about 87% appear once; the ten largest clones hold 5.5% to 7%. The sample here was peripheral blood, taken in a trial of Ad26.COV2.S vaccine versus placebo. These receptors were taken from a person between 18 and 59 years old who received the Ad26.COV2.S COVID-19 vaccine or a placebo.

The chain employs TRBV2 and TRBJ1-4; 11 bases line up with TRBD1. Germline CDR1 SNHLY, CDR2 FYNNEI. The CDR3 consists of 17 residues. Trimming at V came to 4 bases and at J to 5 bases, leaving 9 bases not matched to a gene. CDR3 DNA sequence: TGTGCCAGCAGTGCAGAGGACAGGGGGCTTAAGAATGAAAAACTGTTTTTT. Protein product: CASSAEDRGLKNEKLFF. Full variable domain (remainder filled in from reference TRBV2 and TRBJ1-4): EPEVTQTPSHQVTQMGQEVILRCVPISNHLYFYWYRQILGQKVEFLVSFYNNEISEKSEIFDDQFSVERPDGSNFTLKIRSTKLEDSAMYFCASSAEDRGLKNEKLFFGSGTQLSVL.

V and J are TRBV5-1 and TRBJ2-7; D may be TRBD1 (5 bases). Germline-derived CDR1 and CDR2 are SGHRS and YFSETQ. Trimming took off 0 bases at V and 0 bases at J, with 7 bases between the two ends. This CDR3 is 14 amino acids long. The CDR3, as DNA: TGCGCCAGCAGCTTGGACAGGAACTCCTACGAGCAGTACTTC. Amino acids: CASSLDRNSYEQYF.

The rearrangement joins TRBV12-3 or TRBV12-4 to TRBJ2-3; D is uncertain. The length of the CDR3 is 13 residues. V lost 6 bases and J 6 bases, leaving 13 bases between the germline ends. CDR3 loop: CASSLDAPDTQYF. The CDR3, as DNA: TGTGCCAGCAGCTTGGACGCCCCGGATACGCAGTATTTT.

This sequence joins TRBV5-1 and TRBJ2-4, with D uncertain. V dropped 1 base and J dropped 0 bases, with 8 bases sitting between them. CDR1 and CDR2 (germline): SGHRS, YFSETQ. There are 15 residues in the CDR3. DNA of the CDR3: TGCGCCAGCAGCTTGTCAACGGGAGCCAAAAACATTCAGTACTTC. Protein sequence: CASSLSTGAKNIQYF.

The CDR3 region is CASSISGLDSSYNEQFF. The CDR3 DNA reads TGTGCCAGTAGTATATCTGGTTTAGACAGCTCCTACAATGAGCAGTTCTTC. The genes are TRBV19 and TRBJ2-1; possible D gene TRBD1, 5 bases. Trimming shortened V by 2 bases and J by 0 bases, and 14 bases separated the two germline ends. CDR1 is LNHDA and CDR2 is SQIVND in the germline V gene (reference sequence). The CDR3 length is 17 residues.

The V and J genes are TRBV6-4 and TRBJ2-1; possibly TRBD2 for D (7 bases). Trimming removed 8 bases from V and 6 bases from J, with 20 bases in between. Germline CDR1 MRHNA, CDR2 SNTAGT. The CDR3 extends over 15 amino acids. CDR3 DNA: TGTGCCAGCGGTAGGGAGGGGACGGGGGCCAATGAGCAGTTCTTC. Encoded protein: CASGREGTGANEQFF.

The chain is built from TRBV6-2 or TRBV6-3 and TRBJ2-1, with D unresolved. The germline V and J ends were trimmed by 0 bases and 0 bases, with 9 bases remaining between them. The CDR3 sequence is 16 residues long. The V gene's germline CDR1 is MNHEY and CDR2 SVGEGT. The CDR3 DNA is TGTGCCAGCAGTTACTCCATCGGTGGCTCCTACAATGAGCAGTTCTTC. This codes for CASSYSIGGSYNEQFF.